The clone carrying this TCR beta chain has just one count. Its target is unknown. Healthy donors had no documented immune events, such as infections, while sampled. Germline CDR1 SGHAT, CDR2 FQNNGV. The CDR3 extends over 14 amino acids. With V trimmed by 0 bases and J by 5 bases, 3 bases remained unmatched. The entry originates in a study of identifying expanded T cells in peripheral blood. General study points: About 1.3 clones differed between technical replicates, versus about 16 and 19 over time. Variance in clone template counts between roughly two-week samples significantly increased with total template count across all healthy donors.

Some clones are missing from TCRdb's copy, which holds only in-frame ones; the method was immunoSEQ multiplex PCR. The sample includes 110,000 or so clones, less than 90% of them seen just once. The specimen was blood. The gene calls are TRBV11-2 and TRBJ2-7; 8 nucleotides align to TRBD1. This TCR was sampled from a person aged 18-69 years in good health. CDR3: CASSLDSGGHEQYF. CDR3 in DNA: TGTGCCAGCAGCTTAGACTCAGGGGGCCACGAGCAGTACTTC.